What follows are 24 T cell receptor beta chains derived from one specimen sequenced in a study of T cell changes during pregnancy in multiple sclerosis (dated by TCRdb to about 2019). The library was built by means of the immunoSEQ multiplex PCR assay. TCRdb re-hosts the immuneACCESS table, in-frame sequences only. Its copies lack some clones; in the studies checked, an unresolved V gene accounts for under half of them, and the cause for the rest is not known. For this sample there are 45,000 to 50,000 clones; roughly 94% appear just once. Roughly 5% of the sample lies in the top ten. The material was CD8+ T cells from peripheral blood mononuclear cells, obtained before pregnancy. The source is a female donor with multiple sclerosis, enrolled in a pregnancy study.

The chain recombines TRBV5-1 with TRBJ1-1, with D tentatively TRBD1 (5 bases). The CDR3 totals 14 residues. The germline gives CDR1 SGHRS, CDR2 YFSETQ. Trimming took off 6 bases at V and 5 bases at J, with 17 bases between the two ends. The DNA for the CDR3 is TGCGCCAGCACCTTCTGGGGGGGTGGAACTGAAGCTTTCTTT. This translates into CASTFWGGGTEAFF.

The V and J genes are TRBV27 and TRBJ1-5; 12 nucleotides agree with TRBD1. The germline V gene has CDR1 MNHEY and CDR2 SMNVEV (reference sequence). The CDR3 sequence is 17 residues long. V was clipped by 5 bases and J by 1 base; unmatched bases: 6. DNA of the CDR3: TGTGCCAGCAGTGTAGGGACAGGGGGCGGGAGCAATCAGCCCCAGCATTTT. Encoded protein: CASSVGTGGGSNQPQHF.

This clone occurred once. The V and J genes are TRBV9 and TRBJ2-2; D may be TRBD1 (6 bases). V was trimmed by 3 bases and J by 7 bases, leaving 13 bases between them. The CDR3 runs 14 residues. CDR1 SGDLS and CDR2 YYNGEE come from the germline V gene. DNA of the CDR3: TGTGCCAGCAGCGCCGCAGGGGTTAACGGGGAGCTGTTTTTT. Amino acids: CASSAAGVNGELFF.

The chain combines TRBV4-1 with TRBJ2-7, with D perhaps matching TRBD1 (6 bases). Trimming took 1 base from V and 5 from J, leaving 9 bases between them. This CDR3 has 13 amino acids. From germline, CDR1 is MGHRA and CDR2 YSYEKL. CDR3 nucleotide sequence: TGCGCCAGCAGCCAAGTTTCAGGGGACGAGCAGTACTTC. Translating it yields CASSQVSGDEQYF.

The chain uses TRBV4-1 and TRBJ1-1; 7 nucleotides line up with TRBD1. This CDR3 is built from 14 residues. The germline V gene encodes CDR1 MGHRA and CDR2 YSYEKL. V trimming: 1 base; J trimming: 4 bases; junction bases outside the gene matches: 3. Here the CDR3 reads CASSQAPGGTEAFF. The CDR3 nucleotides are TGCGCCAGCAGCCAAGCTCCAGGGGGCACTGAAGCTTTCTTT.

The V and J genes are TRBV30 and TRBJ2-7, with D perhaps TRBD1 (5 bases). This CDR3 has 15 amino acids. Germline V gene data show CDR1 as GTSNPN and CDR2 as SVGIG (reference sequence). V gave up 0 bases and J gave up 2 bases, with 14 bases separating them. Here the CDR3 reads CAWSVPDSRTYEQYF. Here the CDR3 DNA reads TGTGCCTGGAGTGTACCTGACAGCCGAACCTACGAGCAGTACTTC.

The chain's CDR3 is CASSSFTDTQYF. CDR3 DNA: TGTGCCAGCAGCTCCTTCACAGATACGCAGTATTTT. This chain connects TRBV7-6 to TRBJ2-3; unclear D gene. V was shortened by 4 bases and J by 2 bases, with 4 bases between the two germline ends. CDR1 is SGHVS and CDR2 is FNYEAQ in the germline V gene. The CDR3 extends over 12 amino acids. The full variable domain, its missing parts supplied by reference TRBV7-6 and TRBJ2-3, is GAGVSQSPRYKVTKRGQDVALRCDPISGHVSLYWYRQALGQGPEFLTYFNYEAQQDKSGLPNDRFSAERPEGSISTLTIQRTEQRDSAMYRCASSSFTDTQYFGPGTRLTVL.

The V call is TRBV19, the J call TRBJ2-7; D not certain. V lost 5 bases to trimming and J lost 1 base, with 9 bases between them. Germline V gene lookup returns CDR1 LNHDA and CDR2 SQIVND (reference sequence). The CDR3 is 13 residues long. The CDR3 spells CASSWAGSYEQYF. DNA for the CDR3: TGTGCCAGTAGTTGGGCAGGTTCCTACGAGCAGTACTTC.

The chain carries TRBV5-5 and TRBJ1-2; unclear D gene. From germline, CDR1 is SGHKS and CDR2 YYEKEE (reference sequence). CDR3 length equals 14 residues. V lost 0 bases, J lost 8 bases, and 14 bases lay in between. In nucleotides, the CDR3 is TGTGCCAGCAGCTTGGAATTAGTAACAGTCGGCTACACCTTC. Translating gives CASSLELVTVGYTF.

The chain uses TRBV27 and TRBJ2-7; 9 nucleotides agree with TRBD2. With 5 bases clipped from V and 0 bases from J, the junction kept 5 bases outside the gene matches. Germline CDR1 and CDR2: MNHEY and SMNVEV (reference sequence). The CDR3 totals 15 residues. The CDR3 sequence: CASSQTSGPSYEQYF. In DNA form, the CDR3 reads TGTGCCAGCAGTCAAACTAGCGGGCCCTCCTACGAGCAGTACTTC.

The J gene is TRBJ1-4, the V gene TRBV7-9, with D possibly TRBD1 on 6 matching bases. The V gene lost 2 bases and the J gene lost 5 bases, with 21 bases spanning the gap. CDR3 length: 18 residues. The V gene's germline CDR1 is SEHNR and CDR2 FQNEAQ (reference sequence). The CDR3 bases are TGTGCCAGCAGCTTAAGAGTTGGGGGCCCCAGGGACAATGAAAAACTGTTTTTT. This codes for CASSLRVGGPRDNEKLFF.

This chain uses TRBV9 with TRBJ2-3, with TRBD1 matching over 8 bases. CDR3 length equals 15 residues. The V segment lost 4 bases and the J segment 2 bases; nucleotides outside the gene matches: 6. The V gene's germline CDR1 is SGDLS and CDR2 YYNGEE. The CDR3 bases are TGTGCCAGCAGCTTAGGACAGGGCGTCACAGATACGCAGTATTTT. Translation gives CASSLGQGVTDTQYF.

V is TRBV30 and J is TRBJ2-1, with D uncertain. Germline V gives CDR1 GTSNPN, CDR2 SVGIG (reference sequence). V dropped 0 bases and J dropped 6 bases, with 9 bases sitting between them. The CDR3 sequence is 13 residues long. The CDR3 nucleotides read TGTGCCTGGAGTGTGAACAGTTTCAATGAGCAGTTCTTC. Protein product: CAWSVNSFNEQFF.

The gene calls are TRBV4-2 and TRBJ2-7; 10 bases are a match to TRBD2. This CDR3 is built from 15 residues. V gave up 0 bases and J gave up 3 bases; unmatched junction bases: 2. Germline V gene data show CDR1 as LGHNA and CDR2 as YNFKEQ. The CDR3 region is CASSQEAGGFYEQYF. CDR3 sequence (DNA): TGTGCCAGCAGCCAAGAAGCGGGAGGGTTCTACGAGCAGTACTTC.

The chain has TRBV7-9 and TRBJ2-1; TRBD1 matches 7 bases. CDR3 length: 14 amino acids. Per germline, CDR1 SEHNR and CDR2 FQNEAQ (reference sequence). J gave up 8 bases and V 5 bases, and 9 bases lay outside the gene matches. This CDR3 is CASSLETGNDEQFF. The CDR3 nucleotides read TGTGCCAGCAGCCTCGAGACAGGGAACGATGAGCAGTTCTTC. The full variable domain, with the rest looked up from reference TRBV7-9 and TRBJ2-1, is DTGVSQNPRHKITKRGQNVTFRCDPISEHNRLYWYRQTLGQGPEFLTYFQNEAQLEKSRLLSDRFSAERPKGSFSTLEIQRTEQGDSAMYLCASSLETGNDEQFFGPGTRLTVL.

In DNA form, the CDR3 reads TGTGCCAGCAGCTCGGGGGGGCTCGCTGAAGCTTTCTTT. Translation gives CASSSGGLAEAFF. The rearrangement joins TRBV27 to TRBJ1-1, with D possibly TRBD1 on 6 matching bases. Germline loops: CDR1 MNHEY, CDR2 SMNVEV (reference sequence). This CDR3 has 13 amino acids. Deletions cut 6 bases from V and 6 bases from J, with 14 bases between.

The rearrangement links TRBV25-1 to TRBJ2-1; 7 bases map to TRBD1. The CDR3 has 14 residues. The V gene's germline CDR1 is MGHDK and CDR2 SYGVNS. With 7 bases clipped from V and 5 bases from J, the junction kept 8 bases outside the gene matches. The CDR3 nucleotides are TGTGCCAGCACTCCCGGGACAGAGAACAATGAGCAGTTCTTC. It encodes CASTPGTENNEQFF.

In nucleotides, the CDR3 is TGTGCCAGTAGTCATGAGGGGGCGCCGGACTATGGCTACACCTTC. Its translation: CASSHEGAPDYGYTF. V gene TRBV19 combines with J gene TRBJ1-2, with 7 nucleotides matching TRBD1. Germline CDR1 and CDR2: LNHDA and SQIVND (reference sequence). With V trimmed by 5 bases and J by 3 bases, 9 bases remained unmatched. The CDR3 has 15 amino acids.

The chain links TRBV4-3 to TRBJ2-2; 10 bases agree with TRBD2. J gave up 5 bases and V 0 bases, and 6 bases lay outside the gene matches. The CDR3 sequence is 17 residues long. Germline CDR1 reads LGHNA; CDR2 reads YSLEER. The chain's CDR3 is CASSQDPSGSGTGELFF. The CDR3 coding sequence is TGCGCCAGCAGCCAAGACCCTAGCGGGAGCGGGACCGGGGAGCTGTTTTTT.

The V and J genes are TRBV9 and TRBJ1-1; unclear D gene. There are 12 residues in the CDR3. The germline gives CDR1 SGDLS, CDR2 YYNGEE. The V gene lost 4 bases and the J gene lost 5 bases, with 9 bases spanning the gap. DNA of the CDR3: TGTGCCAGCAGCCCCCCCACAACTGAAGCTTTCTTT. Translation gives CASSPPTTEAFF.

The chain employs TRBV29-1 and TRBJ2-7; TRBD1 aligns across 9 bases. Unmatched junction bases numbered 7, after V lost 0 bases and J lost 1 base. The germline CDR1 and CDR2 sequences are SQVTM and ANQGSEA. The CDR3 consists of 16 residues. For the CDR3, the DNA is TGCAGCGTTGAAGATAGTATAGGACAGGGGTCCTACGAGCAGTACTTC. This translates into CSVEDSIGQGSYEQYF.

This chain uses TRBV7-2 with TRBJ2-7; TRBD2 agrees at 8 bases. V lost 5 bases and J lost 1; bases outside the gene matches: 10. Per germline, CDR1 SGHTA and CDR2 FQGNSA. There are 16 residues in the CDR3. The DNA of the CDR3 is TGTGCCAGCAGCCCCCTCTCGGGCGGGAGGTCCTACGAGCAGTACTTC. Amino acids: CASSPLSGGRSYEQYF.

The J gene is TRBJ1-2, the V gene TRBV5-4; D remains ambiguous. V was cut by 2 bases and J by 7 bases, with 6 bases left in between. This CDR3 spans 11 amino acids. From germline, CDR1 is SGHNT and CDR2 YYREEE (reference sequence). The CDR3 coding sequence is TGTGCCAGCAGCTTCGCGGGTGGCTACACCTTC. Protein: CASSFAGGYTF.

The V and J genes are TRBV6-5 and TRBJ2-1; a possible D gene is TRBD2 (6 bases). V lost 2 bases, J lost 9 bases, and 17 bases lay in between. CDR3 length equals 15 residues. Germline V gives CDR1 MNHEY, CDR2 SVGAGI. CDR3 nucleotide sequence: TGTGCCAGCAGTTACGCTCGAGGAGGGGCGGGTGAGCAGTTCTTC. Protein: CASSYARGGAGEQFF.